What follows are 7 T cell receptor beta chains derived from one specimen sequenced in a study of blood T cell repertoires in COVID-19. Produced via immunoSEQ multiplex PCR; TCRdb's table is partial and in-frame only. The repertoire holds fewer than 70,000 clones, with 65% to 90% as singletons. The source material was peripheral blood. The receptors stem from a man older than 75 with acute or convalescent COVID-19.

The chain is built from TRBV12-3 or TRBV12-4 and TRBJ1-1; 9 positions match TRBD1. This CDR3 has 13 residues. J lost 5 bases, V lost 6 bases, and 4 bases had no gene match. In DNA form, the CDR3 reads TGTGCCAGCAGACAGGGGGCTAGAACTGAAGCTTTCTTT. It is translated as CASRQGARTEAFF.

This clone was recorded a few times. The V gene is TRBV18, the J gene TRBJ2-3, with 9 bases fitting TRBD1. Trimming removed 1 base from V and 2 bases from J; junction bases left unmatched: 4. Germline V gene sequence: CDR1 KGHSH, CDR2 LQKENI. This CDR3 has 16 amino acids. The CDR3 nucleotides read TGTGCCAGCTCACCACTGGGACAGGGTCCCACAGATACGCAGTATTTT. Translated: CASSPLGQGPTDTQYF. The full variable domain, with the rest looked up from reference TRBV18 and TRBJ2-3, is NAGVMQNPRHLVRRRGQEARLRCSPMKGHSHVYWYRQLPEEGLKFMVYLQKENIIDESGMPKERFSAEFPKEGPSILRIQQVVRGDSAAYFCASSPLGQGPTDTQYFGPGTRLTVL.

V is TRBV7-2 and J is TRBJ2-5; 7 nucleotides agree with TRBD2. The CDR3 is made up of 15 amino acids. J lost 5 bases, V lost 3 bases, and 9 bases had no gene match. From germline, CDR1 is SGHTA and CDR2 FQGNSA. The DNA for the CDR3 is TGTGCCAGCAGCTTCTACCGGCAGGGAGGGGAGACCCAGTACTTC. Translation gives CASSFYRQGGETQYF.

The J gene is TRBJ2-3, the V gene TRBV10-1; a possible D gene is TRBD2 (6 bases). This CDR3 is 15 amino acids long. Trimming removed 0 bases from V and 3 bases from J, with 10 bases in between. The V gene's germline CDR1 is WNHNN and CDR2 SYGVQD (reference sequence). The CDR3 nucleotides are TGCGCCAGCAGTGAGTCGCCCCGGGAGACAGATACGCAGTATTTT. This gives the protein CASSESPRETDTQYF.

The chain combines TRBV4-3 with TRBJ2-1, with TRBD2 matching over 7 bases. Germline V gene data show CDR1 as LGHNA and CDR2 as YSLEER. The CDR3 is made up of 13 amino acids. Unmatched junction bases numbered 4, after V lost 4 bases and J lost 7 bases. The CDR3, as DNA: TGCGCCAGCAGCCGCCAGCGGGGAAATGAGCAGTTCTTC. The encoded protein is CASSRQRGNEQFF.

This clone was observed a few times. The rearrangement joins TRBV5-1 to TRBJ1-2, with 7 bases matching TRBD1. The CDR3 is 13 residues long. Germline-derived CDR1 and CDR2 are SGHRS and YFSETQ. Trimming cost V 7 bases and J 7 bases; bases outside gene matches: 10. In nucleotides, the CDR3 is TGCGCCAGCGGGGTCGACAGGGTCTTTGGCTACACCTTC. Protein: CASGVDRVFGYTF.

This chain joins TRBV7-2 and TRBJ1-5; tentative D call: TRBD1 (6 bases). This CDR3 is 14 amino acids long. The V and J ends lost 7 bases and 4 bases respectively, with 14 bases between them. Germline V lookup: CDR1 SGHTA, CDR2 FQGNSA. CDR3 sequence reads: CASTLTRGNQPQHF. As DNA, the CDR3 is TGTGCCAGCACCCTAACGAGGGGGAATCAGCCCCAGCATTTT.